Listed below are T cell receptor beta chains from one sample, sequenced in a study of blood T cell repertoires in COVID-19. Method: immunoSEQ multiplex PCR; TCRdb's copy keeps in-frame clones and lacks some. The table includes about 96,000 clones, 84% detected once. The sample taken for sequencing was peripheral blood. The source is a woman aged 55-69 years with acute or convalescent COVID-19. CDR3s include the opening cysteine and the closing phenylalanine or tryptophan. Fields, in order: V gene, J gene, clone size, D gene, CDR3 DNA, CDR3 protein. D genes are given only for firm matches. Clone size appears in some rows only: once, few, many, or a class for an expanded clone.

V gene: TRBV6-1
J gene: TRBJ2-2
clone size: -
D gene: TRBD1
CDR3 DNA: TGTGCCAGCAGTGCGCGGACAGGGGGCGCGGACGGGGAGCTGTTTTTT
CDR3 protein: CASSARTGGADGELFF

V gene: TRBV2
J gene: TRBJ1-5
clone size: few
D gene: -
CDR3 DNA: TGTGCCAGCAGTGACCCCAGGGGTATGGACAATCAGCCCCAGCATTTT
CDR3 protein: CASSDPRGMDNQPQHF

V gene: TRBV28
J gene: TRBJ2-7
clone size: -
D gene: -
CDR3 DNA: TGTGCCAGCAGTCAAGGGGGACCGAAGACCTACGAGCAGTACTTC
CDR3 protein: CASSQGGPKTYEQYF

V gene: TRBV7-9
J gene: TRBJ2-3
clone size: -
D gene: -
CDR3 DNA: TGTGCCAGCAGCTTGACTAGAGATACGCAGTATTTT
CDR3 protein: CASSLTRDTQYF

V gene: TRBV19
J gene: TRBJ2-7
clone size: -
D gene: -
CDR3 DNA: TGTGCCAGTAGTTCAGGTGTTTTCTCCTACGAGCAGTACTTC
CDR3 protein: CASSSGVFSYEQYF

V gene: TRBV29-1
J gene: TRBJ2-1
clone size: -
D gene: TRBD2
CDR3 DNA: TGCAGCGTCCCCGGGGGCCTCCTAGCGGGGGGGACCTACAATGAGCAGTTCTTC
CDR3 protein: CSVPGGLLAGGTYNEQFF

V gene: TRBV6-5
J gene: TRBJ2-3
clone size: -
D gene: TRBD2
CDR3 DNA: TGTGCCACCTCCGCGGGGGCAGATACGCAGTATTTT
CDR3 protein: CATSAGADTQYF

V gene: TRBV28
J gene: TRBJ1-5
clone size: -
D gene: -
CDR3 DNA: TGTGCCAGCAGTTTGCCCCCTCGGGTGAGCAATCAGCCCCAGCATTTT
CDR3 protein: CASSLPPRVSNQPQHF

V gene: TRBV2
J gene: TRBJ1-1
clone size: -
D gene: -
CDR3 DNA: TGTGCCAGCAGAAGGGCGTGGGGAGAGAACACTGAAGCTTTCTTT
CDR3 protein: CASRRAWGENTEAFF

V gene: TRBV27
J gene: TRBJ2-7
clone size: -
D gene: TRBD1
CDR3 DNA: TGTGCCAGCAGTCGTCCGGGGACAGCCCTCGGATTCGAGCAGTACTTC
CDR3 protein: CASSRPGTALGFEQYF

V gene: TRBV23-1
J gene: TRBJ1-6
clone size: -
D gene: TRBD1
CDR3 DNA: TGCGCCAGCAGTCAAGGGACAGCTTGTGGTTCACCCCTCCACTTT
CDR3 protein: CASSQGTACGSPLHF

V gene: TRBV6-5
J gene: TRBJ2-2
clone size: -
D gene: -
CDR3 DNA: TGTGCCAGCAGTAGGGCAGCGGCGAACACCGGGGAGCTGTTTTTT
CDR3 protein: CASSRAAANTGELFF

V gene: TRBV11-2
J gene: TRBJ2-7
clone size: -
D gene: TRBD2
CDR3 DNA: TGTGCCAGCAGCTGGGGGACTAGCGGCACCTACGAGCAGTACTTC
CDR3 protein: CASSWGTSGTYEQYF

V gene: TRBV12-5
J gene: TRBJ1-1
clone size: -
D gene: TRBD1
CDR3 DNA: TGTGCTAGTGGAAGGGGACAGCCGAACACTGAAGCTTTCTTT
CDR3 protein: CASGRGQPNTEAFF

V gene: TRBV2
J gene: TRBJ1-2
clone size: once
D gene: -
CDR3 DNA: TGTGCCAGCACACGGGGGGGATTTTCGTTTGGCTACACCTTC
CDR3 protein: CASTRGGFSFGYTF

V gene: TRBV4-2
J gene: TRBJ1-2
clone size: -
D gene: -
CDR3 DNA: TGTGCCAGCGGAAAGGCTGGGCAGAACTATGGCTACACCTTC
CDR3 protein: CASGKAGQNYGYTF

V gene: TRBV5-4
J gene: TRBJ2-3
clone size: -
D gene: -
CDR3 DNA: TGTGCCAGCAGCTTGGGCCTAGATGGAGATACGCAGTATTTT
CDR3 protein: CASSLGLDGDTQYF

V gene: TRBV7-3
J gene: TRBJ2-1
clone size: -
D gene: TRBD2
CDR3 DNA: TGTGCCAGCAGCTCCGGACTAGCGGGGGTTCGCGATGAGCAGTTCTTC
CDR3 protein: CASSSGLAGVRDEQFF

V gene: TRBV11-2
J gene: TRBJ2-1
clone size: -
D gene: TRBD1
CDR3 DNA: TGTGCCAGCAGCCCTAGCCGGACAGGGTCCTCCTACAATGAGCAGTTCTTC
CDR3 protein: CASSPSRTGSSYNEQFF

V gene: TRBV19
J gene: TRBJ1-3
clone size: few
D gene: -
CDR3 DNA: TGTGCCAGTAGTAGGACAGTATCCTCCAGCTCTGGAAACACCATATATTTT
CDR3 protein: CASSRTVSSSSGNTIYF

V gene: TRBV27
J gene: TRBJ2-5
clone size: -
D gene: TRBD2
CDR3 DNA: TGTGCCAGCAGCCCCTTACTAGCGGGGGGAGAGACCCAGTACTTC
CDR3 protein: CASSPLLAGGETQYF

V gene: TRBV3-1/TRBV3-2
J gene: TRBJ2-1
clone size: -
D gene: -
CDR3 DNA: TGTGCCAGCAGCCAAGCTTCCAGTCACAATGAGCAGTTCTTC
CDR3 protein: CASSQASSHNEQFF

V gene: TRBV5-1
J gene: TRBJ2-3
clone size: -
D gene: -
CDR3 DNA: TGCGCCAGCAGCTTGGCGGGGGGCGGGGATTTAGCACACACAGATACGCAGTATTTT
CDR3 protein: CASSLAGGGDLAHTDTQYF